This T cell receptor (beta chain) came from a study of graft-versus-host responses after intestinal transplantation. Study at large: The transplants performed in recipients were multivisceral, liver-intestinal, or isolated intestinal.

TCRdb's copy holds only in-frame clones and misses some; the assay was immunoSEQ multiplex PCR. This sample has tens of thousands of clones; around 87% occur once, and the top ten carry more than 15%. The CDR3 loop spans 15 amino acids. From germline, CDR1 is MNHEY and CDR2 SMNVEV (reference sequence). With 2 bases removed from V and 6 bases from J, the gap between germline ends came to 14 bases. Study-level findings and limits: Present in recipient marrow, GvH clones included some that appeared first in ileum or blood. Among circulating GvH clones, peak levels were associated with early post-transplant declines in HvG clones.

Comment on this clone: Its antigen is not known.

Researchers processed graft tissue to release intraepithelial and lamina propria lymphocytes. This sample comprised ileum tissue, obtained 204 days after intestinal transplant. This chain uses TRBV27 with TRBJ1-3; weak D call: TRBD1 (6 bases). This receptor was obtained from a human patient who received an intestinal transplant, so some T cells may come from the graft donor. CDR3 sequence reads: CASSLKGRGENTIYF. The CDR3 nucleotides are TGTGCCAGCAGTTTAAAGGGCAGGGGCGAAAACACCATATATTTT.